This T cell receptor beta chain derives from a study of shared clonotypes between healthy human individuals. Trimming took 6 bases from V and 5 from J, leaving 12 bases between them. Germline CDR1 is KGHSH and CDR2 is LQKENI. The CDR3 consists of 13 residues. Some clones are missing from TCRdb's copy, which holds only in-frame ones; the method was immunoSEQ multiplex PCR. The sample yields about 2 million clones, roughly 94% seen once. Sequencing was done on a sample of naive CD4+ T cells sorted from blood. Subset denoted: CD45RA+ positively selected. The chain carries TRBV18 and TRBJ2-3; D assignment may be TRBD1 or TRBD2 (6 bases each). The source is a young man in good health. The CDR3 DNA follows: TGTGCCAGCTCCCGCGGGGACAAAGATACGCAGTATTTT. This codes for CASSRGDKDTQYF.